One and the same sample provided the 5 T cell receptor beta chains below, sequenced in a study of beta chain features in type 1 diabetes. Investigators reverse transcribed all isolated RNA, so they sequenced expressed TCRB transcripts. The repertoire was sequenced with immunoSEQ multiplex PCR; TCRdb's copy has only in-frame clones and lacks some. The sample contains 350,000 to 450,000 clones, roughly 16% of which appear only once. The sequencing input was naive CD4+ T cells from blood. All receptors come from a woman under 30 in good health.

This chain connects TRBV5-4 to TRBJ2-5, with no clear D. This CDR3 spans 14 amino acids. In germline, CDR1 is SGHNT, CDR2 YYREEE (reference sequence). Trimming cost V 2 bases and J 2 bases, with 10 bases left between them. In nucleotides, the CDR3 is TGTGCCAGCAGCTTAAGGATGAGGCAAGAGACCCAGTACTTC. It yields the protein CASSLRMRQETQYF.

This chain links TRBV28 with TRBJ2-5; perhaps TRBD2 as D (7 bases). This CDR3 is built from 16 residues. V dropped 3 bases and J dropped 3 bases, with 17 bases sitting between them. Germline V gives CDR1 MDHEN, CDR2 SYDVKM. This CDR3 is CASSFLRGEGEETQYF. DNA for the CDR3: TGTGCCAGCAGTTTCCTAAGGGGGGAGGGAGAAGAGACCCAGTACTTC.

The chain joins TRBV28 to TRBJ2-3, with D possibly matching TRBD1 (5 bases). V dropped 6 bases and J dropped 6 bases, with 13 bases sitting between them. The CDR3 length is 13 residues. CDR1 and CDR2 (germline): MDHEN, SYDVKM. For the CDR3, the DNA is TGTGCCAGCAGATCCGGACAATCGGATACGCAGTATTTT. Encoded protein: CASRSGQSDTQYF. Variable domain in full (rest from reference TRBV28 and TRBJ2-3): DVKVTQSSRYLVKRTGEKVFLECVQDMDHENMFWYRQDPGLGLRLIYFSYDVKMKEKGDIPEGYSVSREKKERFSLILESASTNQTSMYLCASRSGQSDTQYFGPGTRLTVL.

This CDR3 reads CASSEPLSYEQFF. In DNA form, the CDR3 reads TGTGCCAGCAGCGAGCCCCTTTCTTATGAGCAGTTCTTC. The V and J genes are TRBV9 and TRBJ2-1; D not resolved. V was clipped by 3 bases and J by 8 bases, with 12 bases between them. Germline CDR1 reads SGDLS; CDR2 reads YYNGEE. The CDR3 sequence is 13 residues long.

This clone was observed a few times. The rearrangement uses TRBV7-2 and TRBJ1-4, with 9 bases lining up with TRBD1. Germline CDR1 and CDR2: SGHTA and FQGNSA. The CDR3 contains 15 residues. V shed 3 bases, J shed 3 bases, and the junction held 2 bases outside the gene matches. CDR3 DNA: TGTGCCAGCAGCTTCGACAGGGGGTCTAATGAAAAACTGTTTTTT. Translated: CASSFDRGSNEKLFF.